These 4 T cell receptor beta chains were sequenced from one sample in a study of T cells after somatic rescue of genetic block. Measured with immunoSEQ multiplex PCR; TCRdb has only the in-frame clones, and not every one. The sample lists over 12,000 clones, around 70% occurring once. The sequenced sample consisted of peripheral blood mononuclear cells (PBMCs). Receptors originate from a boy aged 5-17 years.

The rearrangement joins TRBV28 to TRBJ1-2; D gene ambiguous. The CDR3 is 14 residues long. Trimming left V 0 bases short and J 4 bases short, with 9 bases between. Germline V gives CDR1 MDHEN, CDR2 SYDVKM. This chain's CDR3 is CASSLWGGPYGYTF. CDR3 coding DNA: TGTGCCAGCAGTTTATGGGGCGGGCCCTATGGCTACACCTTC.

The chain carries TRBV11-2 and TRBJ2-7; unclear D gene. Germline V gene data show CDR1 as SGHAT and CDR2 as FQNNGV. The CDR3 is 11 residues long. The V and J ends lost 4 bases and 2 bases respectively, with 3 bases between them. CDR3 coding DNA: TGTGCCAGCAGCTCCACCTACGAGCAGTACTTC. Its translation: CASSSTYEQYF.

The V and J genes are TRBV19 and TRBJ1-2; possible D gene TRBD1, 5 bases. The CDR3 consists of 14 residues. Germline CDR1 LNHDA, CDR2 SQIVND (reference sequence). Trimming took 3 bases from V and 4 from J, leaving 12 bases between them. The CDR3 loop reads CASSIIDSPYGYTF. The DNA of the CDR3 is TGTGCCAGTAGTATTATCGACAGCCCCTATGGCTACACCTTC.

The V call is TRBV11-2, the J call TRBJ1-5; D might be TRBD1 (5 bases). From germline, CDR1 is SGHAT and CDR2 FQNNGV. With 2 bases removed from V and 4 bases from J, the gap between germline ends came to 12 bases. The CDR3 sequence is 15 residues long. CDR3 coding DNA: TGTGCCAGCAGCTTAACGGGGCCTGGGAATCAGCCCCAGCATTTT. Its translation is CASSLTGPGNQPQHF.